The TCR beta chain described here comes from a study of T cell changes during pregnancy in multiple sclerosis. The repertoire was sequenced with immunoSEQ multiplex PCR; TCRdb's copy has only in-frame clones and lacks some. Of 50,000 or so clones in the sample, approximately 95% were seen once. The CDR3 consists of 18 residues. CDR1 and CDR2 (germline): SEHNR, FQNEAQ (reference sequence). Trimming pared 1 base from V and 7 bases from J, leaving 23 bases between. Note on this clone: This specimen includes other DNA sequences encoding the same CDR3.

The sequence was collected from a female donor with multiple sclerosis, enrolled in a pregnancy study. V gene TRBV7-9 combines with J gene TRBJ2-1; D unclear. This specimen consisted of CD8+ T cells from peripheral blood mononuclear cells, obtained in the first trimester of pregnancy. CDR3 in DNA: TGTGCCAGCAGCTTAGTTAGCCTGACCGAGCTCTTCTATAATGAGCAGTTCTTC. Translating it yields CASSLVSLTELFYNEQFF.